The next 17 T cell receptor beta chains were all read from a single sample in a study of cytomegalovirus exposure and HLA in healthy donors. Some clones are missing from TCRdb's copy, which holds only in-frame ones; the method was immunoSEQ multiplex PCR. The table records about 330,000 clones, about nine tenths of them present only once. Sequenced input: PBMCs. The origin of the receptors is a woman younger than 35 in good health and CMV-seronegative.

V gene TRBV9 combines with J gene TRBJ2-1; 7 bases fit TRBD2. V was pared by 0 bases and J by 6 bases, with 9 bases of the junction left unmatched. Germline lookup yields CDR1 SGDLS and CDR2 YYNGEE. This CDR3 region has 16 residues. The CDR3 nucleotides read TGTGCCAGCAGCGTAGGAGGCGCGGGGAGGGGCAATGAGCAGTTCTTC. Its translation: CASSVGGAGRGNEQFF.

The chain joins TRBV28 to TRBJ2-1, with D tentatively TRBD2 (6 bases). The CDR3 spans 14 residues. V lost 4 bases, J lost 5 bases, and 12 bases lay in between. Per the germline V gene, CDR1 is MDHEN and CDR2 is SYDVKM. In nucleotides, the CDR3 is TGTGCCAGCAGTTCCTCGGGACTTAACAATGAGCAGTTCTTC. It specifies CASSSSGLNNEQFF.

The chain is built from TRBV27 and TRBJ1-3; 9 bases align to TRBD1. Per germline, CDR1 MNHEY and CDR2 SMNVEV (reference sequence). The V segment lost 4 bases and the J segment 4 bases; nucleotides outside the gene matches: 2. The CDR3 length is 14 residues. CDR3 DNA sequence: TGTGCCAGCAGTTCACAGGGGGCGGGAAACACCATATATTTT. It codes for CASSSQGAGNTIYF.

CDR3 nucleotide sequence: TGTGCCAGCAGCTTAGGAGGGACCGGGGAGCTGTTTTTT. This sequence encodes CASSLGGTGELFF. The genes are TRBV11-1 and TRBJ2-2, with D perhaps TRBD2 (5 bases). Germline assignment: CDR1 SGHAT and CDR2 FQDESV (reference sequence). Trimming removed 1 base from V and 5 bases from J, with 5 bases in between. This CDR3 contains 13 residues.

CDR3 sequence (DNA): TGTGCCAGCACCACCGGTGAGCGACGCACAGATACGCAGTATTTT. The encoded protein is CASTTGERRTDTQYF. V usage is TRBV6-6 and J usage is TRBJ2-3, with unresolved D. CDR1 and CDR2 (germline): MNHNY, SVGAGI (reference sequence). This CDR3 comprises 15 residues. V was cut by 7 bases and J by 1 base, with 15 bases left in between.

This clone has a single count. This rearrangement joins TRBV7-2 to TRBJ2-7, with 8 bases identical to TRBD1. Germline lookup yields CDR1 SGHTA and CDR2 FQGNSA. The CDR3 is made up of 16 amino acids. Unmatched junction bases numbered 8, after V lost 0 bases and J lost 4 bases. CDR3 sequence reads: CASSLAVLDRAYEQYF. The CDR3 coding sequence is TGTGCCAGCAGCTTAGCAGTTTTGGACAGGGCTTACGAGCAGTACTTC.

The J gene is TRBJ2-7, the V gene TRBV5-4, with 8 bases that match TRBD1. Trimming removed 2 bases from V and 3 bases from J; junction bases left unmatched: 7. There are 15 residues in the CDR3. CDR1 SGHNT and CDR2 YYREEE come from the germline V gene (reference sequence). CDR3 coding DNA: TGTGCCAGCAGCTTAACCGGGACAGGAAGCTACGAGCAGTACTTC. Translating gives CASSLTGTGSYEQYF.

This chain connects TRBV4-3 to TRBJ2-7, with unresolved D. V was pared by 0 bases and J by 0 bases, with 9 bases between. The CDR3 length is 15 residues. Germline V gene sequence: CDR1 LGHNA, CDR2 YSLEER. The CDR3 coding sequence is TGCGCCAGCAGCCAAGAGGGCAGTAGCTCCTACGAGCAGTACTTC. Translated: CASSQEGSSSYEQYF.

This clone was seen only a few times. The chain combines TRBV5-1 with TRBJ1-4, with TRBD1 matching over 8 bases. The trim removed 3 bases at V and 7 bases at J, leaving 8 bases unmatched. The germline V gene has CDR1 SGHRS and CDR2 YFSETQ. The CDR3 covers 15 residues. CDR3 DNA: TGCGCCAGCAGCTCCGACAGGGGTGGCGGTGAAAAACTGTTTTTT. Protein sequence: CASSSDRGGGEKLFF. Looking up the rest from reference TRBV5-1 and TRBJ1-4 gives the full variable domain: KAGVTQTPRYLIKTRGQQVTLSCSPISGHRSVSWYQQTPGQGLQFLFEYFSETQRNKGNFPGRFSGRQFSNSRSEMNVSTLELGDSALYLCASSSDRGGGEKLFFGSGTQLSVL.

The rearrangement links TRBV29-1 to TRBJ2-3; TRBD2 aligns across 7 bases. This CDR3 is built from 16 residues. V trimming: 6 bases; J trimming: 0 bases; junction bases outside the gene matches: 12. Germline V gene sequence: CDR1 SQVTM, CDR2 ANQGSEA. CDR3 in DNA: TGCAGCGTATCGGGAGTAGCGGGTATTAGCACAGATACGCAGTATTTT. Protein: CSVSGVAGISTDTQYF.

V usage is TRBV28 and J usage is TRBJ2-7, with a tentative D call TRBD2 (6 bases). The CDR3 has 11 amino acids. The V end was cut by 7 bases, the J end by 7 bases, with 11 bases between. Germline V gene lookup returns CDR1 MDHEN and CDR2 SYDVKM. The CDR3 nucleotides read TGTGCCAGCAAATTGGGGGGAGAGCAGTACTTC. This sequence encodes CASKLGGEQYF.

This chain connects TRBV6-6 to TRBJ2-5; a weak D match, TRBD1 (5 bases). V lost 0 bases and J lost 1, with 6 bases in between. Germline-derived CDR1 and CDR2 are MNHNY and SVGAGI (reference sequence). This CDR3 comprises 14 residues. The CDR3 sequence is CASSYSRGQETQYF. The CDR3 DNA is TGTGCCAGCAGTTACTCTAGGGGCCAAGAGACCCAGTACTTC.

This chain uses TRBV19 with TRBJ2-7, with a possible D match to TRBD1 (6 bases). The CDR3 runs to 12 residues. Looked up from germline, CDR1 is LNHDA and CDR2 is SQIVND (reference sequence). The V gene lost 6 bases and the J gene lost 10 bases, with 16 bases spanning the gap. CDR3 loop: CASSWTDSPQYF. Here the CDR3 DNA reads TGTGCCAGTAGCTGGACAGACTCACCTCAGTACTTC.

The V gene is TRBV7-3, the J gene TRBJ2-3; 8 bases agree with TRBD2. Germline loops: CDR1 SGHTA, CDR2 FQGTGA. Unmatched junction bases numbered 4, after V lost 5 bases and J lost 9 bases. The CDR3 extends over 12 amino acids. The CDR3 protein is CASSDSSGTQYF. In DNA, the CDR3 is TGTGCCAGCAGCGACTCTAGCGGGACGCAGTATTTT.

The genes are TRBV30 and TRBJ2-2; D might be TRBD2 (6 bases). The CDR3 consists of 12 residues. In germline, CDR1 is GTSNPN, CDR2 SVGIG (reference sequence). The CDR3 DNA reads TGTGCGGTGGGACTTGAGACCGGGGAGCTGTTTTTT. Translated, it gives CAVGLETGELFF. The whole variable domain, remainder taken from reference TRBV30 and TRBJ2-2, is SQTIHQWPATLVQPVGSPLSLECTVEGTSNPNLYWYRQAAGRGLQLLFYSVGIGQISSEVPQNLSASRPQDRQFILSSKKLLLSDSGFYLCAVGLETGELFFGEGSRLTVL.

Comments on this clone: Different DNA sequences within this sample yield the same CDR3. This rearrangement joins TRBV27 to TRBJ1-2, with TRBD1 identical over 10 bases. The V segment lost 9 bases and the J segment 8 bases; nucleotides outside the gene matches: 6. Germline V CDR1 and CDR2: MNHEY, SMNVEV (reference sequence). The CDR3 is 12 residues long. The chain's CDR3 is CASPRTGGGYTF. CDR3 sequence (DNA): TGTGCCAGTCCGCGGACAGGGGGAGGCTACACCTTC.

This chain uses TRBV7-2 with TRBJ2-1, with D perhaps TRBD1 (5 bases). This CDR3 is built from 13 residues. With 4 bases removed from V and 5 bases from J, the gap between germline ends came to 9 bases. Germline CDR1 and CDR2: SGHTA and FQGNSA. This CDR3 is CASSSTDNNEQFF. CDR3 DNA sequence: TGTGCCAGCAGCTCGACAGACAACAATGAGCAGTTCTTC.